The present T cell receptor beta chain was sequenced within a study of shared clonotypes between healthy human individuals. The protocol was immunoSEQ multiplex PCR, while the TCRdb copy is restricted to in-frame clones and leaves out a portion. The table lists 700,000 to 950,000 clones, approximately 96% of them singletons. Naive CD8 cells were CD45RO-negative, positively selected for CCR7, excluding terminally differentiated effector memory CD45RA+ cells. Worth noting for this clone: The sample holds other DNA sequences that translate to the same CDR3.

The germline CDR1 and CDR2 sequences are SGHTA and FQGNSA. Trimming removed 0 bases from V and 5 bases from J, with 4 bases in between. This CDR3 comprises 13 residues. The chain is built from TRBV7-2 and TRBJ2-2; no clear D gene. The sequence came from a man under 40 in good health. Sequences were obtained from naive CD8+ T cells sorted from blood. DNA for the CDR3: TGTGCCAGCAGCTTAGCGGGTACCGGGGAGCTGTTTTTT. Protein sequence: CASSLAGTGELFF.